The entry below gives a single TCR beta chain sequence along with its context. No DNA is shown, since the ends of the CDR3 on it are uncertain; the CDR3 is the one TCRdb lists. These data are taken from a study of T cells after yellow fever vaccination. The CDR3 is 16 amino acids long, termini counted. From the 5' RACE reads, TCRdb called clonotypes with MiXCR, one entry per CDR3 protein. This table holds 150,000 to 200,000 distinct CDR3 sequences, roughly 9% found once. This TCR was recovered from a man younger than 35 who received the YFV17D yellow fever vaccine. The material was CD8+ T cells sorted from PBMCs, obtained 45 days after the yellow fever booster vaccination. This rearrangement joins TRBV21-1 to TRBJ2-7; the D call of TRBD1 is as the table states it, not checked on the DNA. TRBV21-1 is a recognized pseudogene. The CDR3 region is CASSKVGQGASYEQYV.